This TCR beta chain is drawn from a study of blood T cells in healthy people across ages. A few counts support this clonotype. The sample providers were healthy Caucasian people from Russia, aged about 6 to 90. A J-beta primer mix and a sample-barcoded 5' primer were used in a second PCR of roughly 6 to 11 cycles. TCRdb itself ran the 5' RACE reads through MiXCR, one entry per CDR3 protein. There are around 1,800,000 distinct CDR3 sequences in the sample; roughly 43% occur only once, and 20% to 25% lies in the top ten. V was clipped by 2 bases and J by 10 bases; unmatched bases: 5. Germline V CDR1 and CDR2: SGHVS, FQNEAQ. CDR3 length equals 13 residues.

The TCR comes from a human donor in good health. The gene calls are TRBV7-8 and TRBJ2-1; 7 positions match TRBD2. The sample consisted of blood. CDR3 in amino acids: CASSLSGAWEQFF. CDR3 DNA: TGTGCCAGCAGCTTAAGCGGGGCTTGGGAGCAGTTCTTC.